This is a list of T cell receptor beta chains from one sample in a study of CD8 T cells in Susac syndrome. TCRdb recomputed calls from the immunoSEQ multiplex PCR reads with MiXCR, one row per CDR3 protein. The data contain 400,000 to 550,000 distinct CDR3 sequences, 85% of them singletons. The sequenced material came from CD8+ T cells from PBMCs. These receptors were taken from a human donor with multiple sclerosis. Each CDR3 is given with its conserved first and last residue. A D gene is named only where the DNA matches it firmly. Only some rows state a clone size, as once, few, many or a class for expanded clones.

V gene	D gene	J gene	clone size	CDR3 protein	CDR3 DNA
TRBV28	NA	TRBJ1-5	NA	CASSLEAAGSNQPQHF	TGTGCCAGCAGTTTAGAGGCAGCGGGGTCTAATCAGCCCCAGCATTTT
TRBV4-1	NA	TRBJ2-1	NA	CASSQGGEQFF	TGTGCCAGCAGCCAGGGGGGAGAGCAGTTCTTC
TRBV20-1	TRBD2	TRBJ2-7	NA	CSAREAGGPYEQYF	TGCAGTGCTAGAGAAGCGGGAGGGCCTTACGAGCAGTACTTC
TRBV18	TRBD1	TRBJ1-4	NA	CASSLSRGIATNEKLFF	TGTGCCAGCTCACTTTCCAGGGGGATTGCAACTAATGAAAAACTGTTTTTT
TRBV5-1	NA	TRBJ2-7	few	CASSLENRPTYEQYF	TGCGCCAGCAGCTTGGAAAATCGGCCGACCTACGAGCAGTACTTC
TRBV29-1	NA	TRBJ2-1	NA	CSVEETFQFF	TGCAGCGTGGAAGAGACTTTTCAGTTCTTC
TRBV27	NA	TRBJ1-1	NA	CASSLSEGPKGGAFF	TGTGCCAGCAGTTTATCAGAGGGGCCTAAAGGTGGAGCTTTCTTT
TRBV30	TRBD1	TRBJ1-2	few	CAWEEGTGSYGYTF	TGTGCCTGGGAGGAAGGGACAGGGAGCTATGGCTACACCTTC
TRBV27	NA	TRBJ2-7	once	CASSQSGLSYEQYF	TGTGCCAGCAGTCAATCCGGACTATCCTACGAGCAGTACTTC
TRBV4-1	TRBD2	TRBJ2-5	NA	CASSPLLAGDTQYF	TGCGCCAGCAGCCCCCTACTAGCGGGAGACACCCAGTACTTC
TRBV6-5	NA	TRBJ2-1	few	CASSYGSSYNEQFF	TGTGCCAGCAGTTACGGGAGCTCCTACAATGAGCAGTTCTTC
TRBV30	NA	TRBJ2-7	NA	CAVRERTYEQYF	TGTGCTGTCAGGGAGCGGACCTACGAGCAGTACTTC
TRBV6-5	NA	TRBJ2-2	NA	CASSVSGGINGELFF	TGTGCCAGCTCAGTTAGTGGCGGGATTAACGGGGAGCTGTTTTTT
TRBV4-1	NA	TRBJ2-3	NA	CASTELAGRTDTQYF	TGCGCCAGCACTGAGCTGGCGGGACGTACAGATACGCAGTATTTT
TRBV6-5	NA	TRBJ2-5	NA	CASSPLTPGSETQYF	TGTGCCAGCAGTCCTTTGACGCCAGGGTCGGAGACCCAGTACTTC
TRBV7-6	NA	TRBJ2-7	few	CASSLALDYEQYF	TGTGCCAGCAGCTTAGCCCTAGACTACGAGCAGTACTTC
TRBV6-1	NA	TRBJ1-4	few	CASTHEDEKLFF	TGTGCCAGCACCCACGAGGATGAAAAACTGTTTTTT
TRBV4-1	TRBD2	TRBJ2-2	NA	CASSRPGLAGHVPITGELFF	TGCGCCAGCAGCCGCCCGGGACTAGCGGGACATGTGCCGATCACCGGGGAGCTGTTTTTT
TRBV7-9	TRBD2	TRBJ2-1	few	CASSLGLAGPYNEQFF	TGTGCCAGCAGCTTAGGACTAGCGGGACCCTACAATGAGCAGTTCTTC
TRBV12-3/TRBV12-4	NA	TRBJ2-3	NA	CASSLFPSGTSTDTQYF	TGTGCCAGCAGTTTATTCCCCAGCGGGACAAGCACAGATACGCAGTATTTT
TRBV19	NA	TRBJ1-1	NA	CASSMGDNEAFF	TGTGCCAGTAGTATGGGCGACAATGAAGCTTTCTTT
TRBV10-3	NA	TRBJ2-2	NA	CAITSRGDTGELFF	TGTGCCATCACGTCCCGTGGAGACACCGGGGAGCTGTTTTTT